These 9 T cell receptor beta chains were all obtained from the same sample, sequenced in a study of blood T cell repertoires in COVID-19. Sequenced by immunoSEQ multiplex PCR; TCRdb stores in-frame clones only, minus some. The sample lists under 300,000 clones; 70% to 90% were seen once. Material for sequencing was PBMCs or T cells enriched from blood (not recorded which). The receptors originated from a woman aged 50 to 60 who had recovered from COVID-19.

The rearrangement joins TRBV27 to TRBJ2-1, with 10 bases aligning to TRBD2. The germline CDR1 and CDR2 sequences are MNHEY and SMNVEV (reference sequence). After removal of 5 bases from V and 4 bases from J, the junction contained 5 bases not matched to a gene. CDR3 size: 15 residues. CDR3 region: CASSPGAGGYNEQFF. DNA of the CDR3: TGTGCCAGCAGTCCTGGAGCGGGAGGGTACAATGAGCAGTTCTTC.

The rearrangement joins TRBV5-1 to TRBJ1-4, with D perhaps TRBD1 (5 bases). V was shortened by 0 bases and J by 6 bases, with 12 bases between the two germline ends. The V gene's germline CDR1 is SGHRS and CDR2 YFSETQ. CDR3 size: 15 residues. The CDR3 region is CASSLEKGKDEKLFF. The CDR3 DNA reads TGCGCCAGCAGCTTGGAGAAGGGGAAAGATGAAAAACTGTTTTTT.

V usage is TRBV12-3 or TRBV12-4 and J usage is TRBJ1-2, with D possibly being TRBD1 (6 bases). V was trimmed by 3 bases and J by 4 bases, leaving 9 bases between them. This CDR3 region has 13 residues. CDR3 bases: TGTGCCAGCAGTTTCAGGGGCAGCTATGGCTACACCTTC. Translated, it gives CASSFRGSYGYTF.

The chain recombines TRBV5-1 with TRBJ2-5; D may be TRBD1 (7 bases). CDR3 size: 15 residues. Deletions cut 4 bases from V and 6 bases from J, with 19 bases between. In germline, CDR1 is SGHRS, CDR2 YFSETQ. The CDR3, as DNA: TGCGCCAGCAGCCCTATAGACCAGGGGGGAAAGACCCAGTACTTC. Protein: CASSPIDQGGKTQYF.

The chain has TRBV5-4 and TRBJ1-1; a weak D match, TRBD1 (6 bases). The V end lost 4 bases, the J end lost 1 base, and 14 bases lay between the germline ends. The germline V gene has CDR1 SGHNT and CDR2 YYREEE (reference sequence). CDR3 size: 15 residues. The CDR3 is CASSRPGHRNTEAFF. CDR3 DNA sequence: TGTGCCAGCAGCCGACCGGGACACAGGAACACTGAAGCTTTCTTT. Drawing the rest from reference TRBV5-4 and TRBJ1-1, the complete variable domain is ETGVTQSPTHLIKTRGQQVTLRCSSQSGHNTVSWYQQALGQGPQFIFQYYREEENGRGNFPPRFSGLQFPNYSSELNVNALELDDSALYLCASSRPGHRNTEAFFGQGTRLTVV.

The chain couples TRBV20-1 to TRBJ2-7; TRBD1 might be the D (6 bases). CDR1 and CDR2 (germline): DFQATT, SNEGSKA (reference sequence). The V gene lost 3 bases and the J gene lost 7 bases, with 19 bases spanning the gap. The CDR3 loop spans 14 amino acids. The CDR3, as DNA: TGCAGTGCTAGTTCCGGCCAGGGGATAATAGAGCAGTACTTC. Translated: CSASSGQGIIEQYF.

The V gene is TRBV11-2, the J gene TRBJ2-1; D ambiguous. The V gene's germline CDR1 is SGHAT and CDR2 FQNNGV. Trimming took off 5 bases at V and 2 bases at J, with 10 bases between the two ends. The CDR3 sequence is 14 residues long. CDR3 amino acids: CASSQATAYNEQFF. DNA of the CDR3: TGTGCCAGCAGCCAAGCGACTGCCTACAATGAGCAGTTCTTC. Full variable domain (outside the CDR3, taken from reference TRBV11-2 and TRBJ2-1): EAGVAQSPRYKIIEKRQSVAFWCNPISGHATLYWYQQILGQGPKLLIQFQNNGVVDDSQLPKDRFSAERLKGVDSTLKIQPAKLEDSAVYLCASSQATAYNEQFFGPGTRLTVL.

The CDR3 loop is CASSHTSGRGTGELFF. The CDR3 bases are TGCGCCAGCAGCCATACTAGCGGGAGGGGCACCGGGGAGCTGTTTTTT. The chain uses TRBV5-1 and TRBJ2-2; 13 bases align to TRBD2. From germline, CDR1 is SGHRS and CDR2 YFSETQ. The V gene end was trimmed by 4 bases and the J gene end by 4 bases; junction bases not matched to a gene: 4. The CDR3 runs to 16 residues.

The chain links TRBV6-5 to TRBJ1-1; no clear D gene. V dropped 0 bases and J dropped 1 base, with 6 bases sitting between them. The V gene's germline CDR1 is MNHEY and CDR2 SVGAGI. The CDR3 is made up of 14 amino acids. DNA of the CDR3: TGTGCCAGCAGTTACTCGAGTCAGAACACTGAAGCTTTCTTT. Amino acids: CASSYSSQNTEAFF.